The present entry profiles one T cell receptor (beta chain) with its context. What it binds is unknown. Trimming at V came to 1 base and at J to 0 bases, leaving 11 bases not matched to a gene. This CDR3 has 20 residues. The germline V gene has CDR1 SGHVS and CDR2 FQNEAQ. These data belong to a study of beta chain features in type 1 diabetes. Regarding the study as a whole: Reduced insertions and increased deletions marked VDJ junctions in type 1 diabetes patients.

As every portion of the isolated RNA was reverse transcribed, the sequencing read expressed TCRB transcripts. Using immunoSEQ multiplex PCR, the repertoire was profiled, and TCRdb retains in-frame clones only, with some absent. The data contain 310,000 or so clones, approximately 8.2% of them singletons. The sequence derives from a woman aged 18-35 years in good health. The chain employs TRBV7-8 and TRBJ2-4; 11 bases line up with TRBD2. Specimen: central memory CD4+ T cells from blood. This CDR3 reads CASSLGIGLAGQLAKNIQYF. The CDR3 coding sequence is TGTGCCAGCAGCTTAGGTATCGGACTAGCGGGCCAACTAGCCAAAAACATTCAGTACTTC.